This T cell receptor beta chain was profiled in a study of T-cell memory formation after mild COVID-19. About the research overall: The two donors had largely donor-specific TCR clusters.

Each CDR3 protein is one row after TCRdb ran MiXCR on the 5' RACE reads. The sample yields just under 150,000 distinct CDR3 sequences, over 15% seen once. This CDR3 contains 16 residues. V lost 2 bases, J lost 5 bases, and 11 bases stayed unmatched. Germline assignment: CDR1 ENHRY and CDR2 SYGVKD. The chain recombines TRBV10-3 with TRBJ2-7; 8 bases agree with TRBD2. This receptor was identified in an adult woman who had mild COVID-19 (a few samples of this study predate the infection). Cell type and time point are not known. Sequencing was carried out using PBMCs or a T cell subset sorted from them (not recorded which). CDR3 loop: CAISEPGGGGGHEQYF. CDR3 coding DNA: TGTGCCATCAGTGAGCCCGGGGGGGGAGGCGGCCACGAGCAGTACTTC.